This TCR beta chain comes out of a study of shared clonotypes between healthy human individuals. The data were produced by immunoSEQ multiplex PCR, yet TCRdb's version contains in-frame clones alone and is incomplete. The sample has approximately 500,000 clones, around 74% seen once. Germline CDR1 is WSHSY and CDR2 is SAAADI. This CDR3 has 16 residues. Trimming removed 4 bases from V and 1 base from J, with 13 bases in between. Sequencing was performed on PBMCs. V usage is TRBV10-2 and J usage is TRBJ2-2; D not resolved. The TCR was taken from a woman in her thirties or forties in good health. Some clones in this sample may be carry-over from other donors' samples. The CDR3, as DNA: TGCGCCAGCAGTGGATCCCGGCAGATGAACACCGGGGAGCTGTTTTTT. This codes for CASSGSRQMNTGELFF.